Included here is one TCR beta chain sequence, with context. Its antigen remains unknown. Produced via immunoSEQ multiplex PCR; TCRdb's table is partial and in-frame only. The data show roughly 110,000 clones, less than 95% seen once. The record originates from a study of OX40 agonist ivuxolimab in advanced cancers. Across the study: Six ivuxolimab dose levels, 0.01 to 10 mg/kg, were given intravenously every 2 weeks.

Germline CDR1 MNHNY, CDR2 SVGAGI (reference sequence). J lost 7 bases, V lost 1 base, and 5 bases had no gene match. This CDR3 is 15 amino acids long. Study-wide findings and caveats: Antigen specificity remained undetermined for the expanded peripheral T cells. Partial responders at 0.1-3.0 mg/kg showed near-lowest clonal expansion.

The genes are TRBV6-6 and TRBJ2-1, with 9 bases identical to TRBD2. The sequenced sample was CD4+ or CD8+ T cells sorted from blood, obtained in a trial of the OX40 agonist ivuxolimab. This TCR came from an adult with an advanced solid tumor such as melanoma, head and neck, liver or kidney cancer. In DNA, the CDR3 is TGTGCCAGCAGTTACTACCGAGCGGGAGGAAATGAGCAGTTCTTC. It is translated as CASSYYRAGGNEQFF.